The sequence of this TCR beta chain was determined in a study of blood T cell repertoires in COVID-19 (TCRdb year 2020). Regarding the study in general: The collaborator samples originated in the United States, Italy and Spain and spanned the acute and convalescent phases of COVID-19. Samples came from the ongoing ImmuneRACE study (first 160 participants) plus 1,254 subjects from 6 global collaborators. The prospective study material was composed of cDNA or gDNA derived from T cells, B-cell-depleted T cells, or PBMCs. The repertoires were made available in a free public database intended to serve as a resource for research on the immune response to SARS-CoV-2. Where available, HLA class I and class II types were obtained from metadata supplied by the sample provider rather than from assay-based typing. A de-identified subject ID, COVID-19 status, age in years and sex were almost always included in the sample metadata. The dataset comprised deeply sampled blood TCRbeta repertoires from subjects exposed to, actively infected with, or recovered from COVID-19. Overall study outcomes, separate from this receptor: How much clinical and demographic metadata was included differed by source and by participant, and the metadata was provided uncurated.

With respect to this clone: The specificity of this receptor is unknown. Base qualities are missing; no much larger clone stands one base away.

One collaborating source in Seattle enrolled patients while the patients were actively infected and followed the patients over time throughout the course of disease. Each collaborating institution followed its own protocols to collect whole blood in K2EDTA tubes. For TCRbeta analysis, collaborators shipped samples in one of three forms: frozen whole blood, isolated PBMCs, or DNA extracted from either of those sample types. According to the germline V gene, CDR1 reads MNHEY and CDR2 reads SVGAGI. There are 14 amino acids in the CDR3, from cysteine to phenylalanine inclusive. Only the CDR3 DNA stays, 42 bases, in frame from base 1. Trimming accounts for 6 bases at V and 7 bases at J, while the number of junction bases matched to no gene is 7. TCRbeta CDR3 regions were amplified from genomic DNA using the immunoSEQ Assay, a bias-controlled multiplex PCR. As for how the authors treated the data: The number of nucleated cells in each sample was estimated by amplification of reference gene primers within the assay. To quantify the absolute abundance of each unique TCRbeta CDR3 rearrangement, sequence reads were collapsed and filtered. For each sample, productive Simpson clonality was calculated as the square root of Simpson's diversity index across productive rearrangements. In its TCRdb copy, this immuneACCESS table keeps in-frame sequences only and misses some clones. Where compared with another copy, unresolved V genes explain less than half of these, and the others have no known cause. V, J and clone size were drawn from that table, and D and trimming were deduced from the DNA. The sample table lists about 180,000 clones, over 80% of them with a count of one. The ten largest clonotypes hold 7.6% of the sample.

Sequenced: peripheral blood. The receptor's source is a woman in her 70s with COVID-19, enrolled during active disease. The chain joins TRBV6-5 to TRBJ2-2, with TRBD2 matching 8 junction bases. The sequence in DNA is TGTGCCAGCAGGCGGGAGGAGTCAAGCGGGGAGCTGTTTTTT. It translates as CASRREESSGELFF.